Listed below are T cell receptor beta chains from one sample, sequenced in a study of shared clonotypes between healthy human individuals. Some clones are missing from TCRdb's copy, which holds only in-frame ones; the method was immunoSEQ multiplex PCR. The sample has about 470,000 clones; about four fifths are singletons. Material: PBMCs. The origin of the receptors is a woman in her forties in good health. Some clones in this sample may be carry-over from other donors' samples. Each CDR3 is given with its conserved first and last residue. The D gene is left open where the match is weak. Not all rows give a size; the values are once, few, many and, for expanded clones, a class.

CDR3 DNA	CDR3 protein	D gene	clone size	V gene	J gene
TGTGCCAGCAGTTTACAGGCCACAGATACGCAGTATTTT	CASSLQATDTQYF	-	-	TRBV28	TRBJ2-3
TGTGCCAGCAGTGAAATTTGGGACAGCGCTTCCTACGAGCAGTACTTC	CASSEIWDSASYEQYF	TRBD1	-	TRBV6-1	TRBJ2-7
TGTGCCAGCAGCCCCTTAGCGGGAGGGAACCAAGAGACCCAGTACTTC	CASSPLAGGNQETQYF	TRBD2	-	TRBV7-6	TRBJ2-5
TGTGCCAGCAGCTTGGCAGGGGGCTCCGGAACTGAAGCTTTCTTT	CASSLAGGSGTEAFF	TRBD1	-	TRBV7-2	TRBJ1-1
TGTGCCAGCAGCCCTATGTACGAGCAGTACTTC	CASSPMYEQYF	-	-	TRBV11-2	TRBJ2-7
TGTGCCAGCAGCTTAGCGGGAGGGGGCTACGATGAGCAGTTCTTC	CASSLAGGGYDEQFF	-	-	TRBV7-2	TRBJ2-1
TGCAGCGTTGCATCGCGGGAATGGACCGGGGAGCTGTTTTTT	CSVASREWTGELFF	-	-	TRBV29-1	TRBJ2-2
TGTGCCAGCAGCTCGCCGGCGACGCAGTATTTT	CASSSPATQYF	-	-	TRBV7-2	TRBJ2-3
TGTGCCAGCTCACCACCGGCAGGTTATCCTGAAGCTTTCTTT	CASSPPAGYPEAFF	-	-	TRBV18	TRBJ1-1
TGTGCCAGCACTGGACAGGGAAACAACTACGAGCAGTACTTC	CASTGQGNNYEQYF	TRBD1	-	TRBV7-9	TRBJ2-7
TGTGCCTGGGAGGCTGGAGGGCGTGACTACGAGCAGTACTTC	CAWEAGGRDYEQYF	-	-	TRBV30	TRBJ2-7
TGCGCCAGCAGTCCTTCGGGGAGGGGCTACACCTTC	CASSPSGRGYTF	-	-	TRBV23-1	TRBJ1-2
TGTGCCAGCAGCCCCCGAGGGGGTAGCGGCAGGGGGTCCCCAGATACGCAGTATTTT	CASSPRGGSGRGSPDTQYF	-	many	TRBV7-2	TRBJ2-3
TGTGCCAGTCGCGGGGCGTCGAACTATGGCTACACCTTC	CASRGASNYGYTF	-	-	TRBV18	TRBJ1-2
TGTGCCAGCAGCTTGGTAGGGGGCGGGCCCCAGCATTTT	CASSLVGGGPQHF	TRBD1	many	TRBV5-5	TRBJ1-5
TGTGCCAGCAGTTTTTGGTCTGGGGCCAACGTCCTGACTTTC	CASSFWSGANVLTF	-	-	TRBV27	TRBJ2-6
TGTGCCAGCAGCCTCGGACTACACCCGTGGTCCAATGAGCAGTTCTTC	CASSLGLHPWSNEQFF	-	-	TRBV14	TRBJ2-1
TGTGCCAGCAGCTTGGGGACAGGAGGGGACACCTTC	CASSLGTGGDTF	TRBD1	-	TRBV5-4	TRBJ1-2
TGTGCCAGCCGTAGGTTCGGGGGAAGCACAGATACGCAGTATTTT	CASRRFGGSTDTQYF	-	-	TRBV27	TRBJ2-3
TGTGCCAGCAGTCGGGCGGGAGTTGTTAATGAGCAGTTCTTC	CASSRAGVVNEQFF	TRBD2	-	TRBV2	TRBJ2-1
TGTGCCAGTAGTATGGGGGACGCAACCACCGGGGAGCTGTTTTTT	CASSMGDATTGELFF	-	-	TRBV19	TRBJ2-2
TGTGCCAGCAGGTACGACCGGAGGTCTGGGGCCAACGTCCTGACTTTC	CASRYDRRSGANVLTF	-	-	TRBV9	TRBJ2-6
TGCGCCAGCAGCTTGGAAGGACAGCCCTCCTACGAGCAGTACTTC	CASSLEGQPSYEQYF	-	-	TRBV5-1	TRBJ2-7
TGTGCCAGCTCACCATTCACAGATACGCAGTATTTT	CASSPFTDTQYF	-	-	TRBV18	TRBJ2-3
TGTGCCAGCAGTTTTTGGTCGGCTGCGAACAATGAGCAGTTCTTC	CASSFWSAANNEQFF	-	-	TRBV28	TRBJ2-1
TGTGCCAGCAGCTTAGTCGGGACAGGGTACTACGAGCAGTACTTC	CASSLVGTGYYEQYF	TRBD1	-	TRBV7-2	TRBJ2-7
TGCAGTGCTAGTTGGCGGGAGGAGTACTTC	CSASWREEYF	TRBD2	-	TRBV20-1	TRBJ2-7
TGTGCCAGCAGCCAAGGCGCGGGACTAACGAACACCGGGGAGCTGTTTTTT	CASSQGAGLTNTGELFF	TRBD2	-	TRBV4-2	TRBJ2-2
TGCGCCAGCAGCTTGGCGGGGAGGGCCGGAGATGAGCAGTTCTTC	CASSLAGRAGDEQFF	TRBD2	-	TRBV5-1	TRBJ2-1
TGTGCCAGCAGCCCCGGGCAGACAGGGCAGACAGATACGCAGTATTTT	CASSPGQTGQTDTQYF	TRBD1	-	TRBV4-2	TRBJ2-3
TGTGCCAGCAGGACAAAAAAGGGTGGGGGCAATCAGCCCCAGCATTTT	CASRTKKGGGNQPQHF	-	-	TRBV28	TRBJ1-5
TGTGCCAGCAGCTTCAGTGCAGTACTGGGAAATTCACCCCTCCACTTT	CASSFSAVLGNSPLHF	-	-	TRBV7-6	TRBJ1-6
TGCGCCAGCAGCCAAGAGAACCAACAGGGTCTAGCCAAAAACATTCAGTACTTC	CASSQENQQGLAKNIQYF	-	-	TRBV4-3	TRBJ2-4
TGTGCCCACAGCAGTTCTCCCGACAGGATGATCAAAGAGACCCAGTACTTC	CAHSSSPDRMIKETQYF	-	-	TRBV28	TRBJ2-5
TGTGCCAGCAGCGTAGAGGAACTAGCGGGAGTGGATGGGGAGCAGTACTTC	CASSVEELAGVDGEQYF	TRBD2	once	TRBV9	TRBJ2-7
TGCAGCGTTGATGTCCACGGGGTTCCAGATACGCAGTATTTT	CSVDVHGVPDTQYF	-	-	TRBV29-1	TRBJ2-3
TGCGCCAGCAGTGAGCCCCGGGAGTGGTCCTACGAGCAGTACTTC	CASSEPREWSYEQYF	-	once	TRBV10-2	TRBJ2-7
TGTGCCAGTAGTACGGAGGGGGGGGCCGGGGAGCTGTTTTTT	CASSTEGGAGELFF	-	-	TRBV19	TRBJ2-2
TGTGCCAGCAGCTTAAGAAGGGACAGGGGAACTGAAGCTTTCTTT	CASSLRRDRGTEAFF	TRBD1	-	TRBV7-2	TRBJ1-1
TGTGCCAGCAGCCAGTCCCAGATGAACACCGGGGAGCTGTTTTTT	CASSQSQMNTGELFF	-	-	TRBV11-2	TRBJ2-2
TGTGCCAGCAGTGTGCTACAGGGTGGCAATCAGCCCCAGCATTTT	CASSVLQGGNQPQHF	-	once	TRBV6-1	TRBJ1-5
TGTGCCAGCAGTTACTCGAGGGGGGGGAACACTGAAGCTTTCTTT	CASSYSRGGNTEAFF	-	-	TRBV6-6	TRBJ1-1
TGTGCCAGCTCACGTACTCGGGACAGCGATGAGTATTTT	CASSRTRDSDEYF	TRBD1	-	TRBV18	TRBJ2-3
TGTGCCAGCAGCCCAAACAGGGGTGGCACTGAAGCTTTCTTT	CASSPNRGGTEAFF	TRBD1	-	TRBV7-3	TRBJ1-1
TGTGCCAGCAGCCCCGAAGAGACCCAGTACTTC	CASSPEETQYF	-	-	TRBV2	TRBJ2-5
TGTGCCAGCAGCCAAGATCGGGCTAGCGGGTATTACGGGGAGCTGTTTTTT	CASSQDRASGYYGELFF	TRBD2	-	TRBV4-2	TRBJ2-2
TGTGCCACCAGCAGACCGAAACGACTAGCGGGACAAGAGACCCAGTACTTC	CATSRPKRLAGQETQYF	TRBD2	few	TRBV15	TRBJ2-5
TGTGCCAGCAGTAGGGGACTAGTGATCGCCGATGAGCAGTTCTTC	CASSRGLVIADEQFF	TRBD2	many	TRBV25-1	TRBJ2-1
TGTGCCAGCAGCTTATCGGAGTACAATGAGCAGTTCTTC	CASSLSEYNEQFF	-	-	TRBV7-9	TRBJ2-1
TGCGCCAGCAGCGCGAGCACAGATACGCAGTATTTT	CASSASTDTQYF	-	-	TRBV5-1	TRBJ2-3
TGTGCCAGCAGCCCCACTAGCATGGGCAATGAGCAGTTCTTC	CASSPTSMGNEQFF	-	few	TRBV7-2	TRBJ2-1
TGTGCCAGCAGGCTTGGACAGGAGGTGGACACTGAAGCTTTCTTT	CASRLGQEVDTEAFF	TRBD1	-	TRBV2	TRBJ1-1
TGTGCCAGCCAGCCCCCGGGCGCAAGCTCCTACGAGCAGTACTTC	CASQPPGASSYEQYF	-	few	TRBV25-1	TRBJ2-7
TGTGCCTGGAGTGAGCGAAATGAGCAGTTCTTC	CAWSERNEQFF	-	-	TRBV30	TRBJ2-1
TGCGCCAGCAGCACGGGGACACCAACGTATGGCTACACCTTC	CASSTGTPTYGYTF	-	-	TRBV5-1	TRBJ1-2
TGTGCCAGCGGGACAGGGGGAATTGAAAAACTGTTTTTT	CASGTGGIEKLFF	TRBD1	many	TRBV27	TRBJ1-4
TGTGCCAGCAGTTTACGGGCCTCCACAGATACGCAGTATTTT	CASSLRASTDTQYF	-	-	TRBV27	TRBJ2-3
TGTGCCAGCAATTCGGCAGGGGAATATGGCTACACCTTC	CASNSAGEYGYTF	-	-	TRBV28	TRBJ1-2
TGTGCCAGCAGCCCACAGGGGGCGTTTGGCTACACCTTC	CASSPQGAFGYTF	TRBD1	few	TRBV2	TRBJ1-2